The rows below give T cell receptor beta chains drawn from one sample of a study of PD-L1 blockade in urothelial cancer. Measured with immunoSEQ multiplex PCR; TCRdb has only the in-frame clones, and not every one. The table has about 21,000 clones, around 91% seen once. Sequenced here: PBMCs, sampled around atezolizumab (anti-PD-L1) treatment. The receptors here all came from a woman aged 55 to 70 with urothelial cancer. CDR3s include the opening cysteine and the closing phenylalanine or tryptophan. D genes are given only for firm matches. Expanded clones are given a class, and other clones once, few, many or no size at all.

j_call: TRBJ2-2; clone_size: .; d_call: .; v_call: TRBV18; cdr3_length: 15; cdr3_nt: TGTGCCAGCTCACCAGGACAGGCGGGGAGCGGGGAGCTGTTTTTT; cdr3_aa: CASSPGQAGSGELFF
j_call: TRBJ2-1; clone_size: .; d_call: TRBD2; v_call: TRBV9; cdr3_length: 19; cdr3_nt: TGTGCCAGCAGCGGCCCCTCCAGACTAGCGGGTGTGCTCTACAATGAGCAGTTCTTC; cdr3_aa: CASSGPSRLAGVLYNEQFF
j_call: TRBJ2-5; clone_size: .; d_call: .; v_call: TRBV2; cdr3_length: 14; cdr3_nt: TGTGCCAGCAGTGAGGGGTCCGCAGGGGAGACCCAGTACTTC; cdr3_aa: CASSEGSAGETQYF
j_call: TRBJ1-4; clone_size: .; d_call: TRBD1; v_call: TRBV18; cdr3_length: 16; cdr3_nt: TGTGCCAGCTCACCACCGCATCGACAGGGTAATGAAAAACTGTTTTTT; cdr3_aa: CASSPPHRQGNEKLFF
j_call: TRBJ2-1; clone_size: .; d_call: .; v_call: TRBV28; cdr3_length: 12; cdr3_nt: TGTGCCAGCACTTTTGGAGGGGATGAGCAGTTCTTC; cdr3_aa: CASTFGGDEQFF
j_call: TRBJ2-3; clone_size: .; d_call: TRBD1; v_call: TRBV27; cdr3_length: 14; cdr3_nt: TGTGCCAGCAGTTCCGGGACAGGGGGCGATACGCAGTATTTT; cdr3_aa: CASSSGTGGDTQYF
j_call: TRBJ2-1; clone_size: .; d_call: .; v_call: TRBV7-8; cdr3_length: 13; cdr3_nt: TGTGCCAGCAGCTTAGGGGGGGTGGATGAGCAGTTCTTC; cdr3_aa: CASSLGGVDEQFF
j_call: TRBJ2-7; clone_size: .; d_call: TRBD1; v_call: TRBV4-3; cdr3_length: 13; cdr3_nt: TGCGCCAGCAGCCGAGTACAGGGGAACGAGCAGTACTTC; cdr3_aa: CASSRVQGNEQYF
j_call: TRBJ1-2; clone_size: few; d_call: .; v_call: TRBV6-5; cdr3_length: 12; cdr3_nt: TGTGCCACCTCTCTCCCGGCGGGGGACCGGATCTTC; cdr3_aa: CATSLPAGDRIF
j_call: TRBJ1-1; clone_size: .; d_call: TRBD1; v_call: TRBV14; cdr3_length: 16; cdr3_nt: TGTGCCAGCAGCCACCGGGACAGGGGCTTTGGGACTGAAGCTTTCTTT; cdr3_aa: CASSHRDRGFGTEAFF
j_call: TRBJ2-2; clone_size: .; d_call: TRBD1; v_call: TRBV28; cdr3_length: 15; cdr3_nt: TGTGCCACCGATAACCGGGACAGGGGCACCGGGGAGCTGTTTTTT; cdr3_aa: CATDNRDRGTGELFF
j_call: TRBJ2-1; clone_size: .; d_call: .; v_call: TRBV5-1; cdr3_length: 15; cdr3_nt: TGCGCCAGCAGCTTCGTAGGAGATACCTACAATGAGCAGTTCTTC; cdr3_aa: CASSFVGDTYNEQFF
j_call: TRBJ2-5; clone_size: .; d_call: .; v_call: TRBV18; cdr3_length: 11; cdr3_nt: TGTGCCAGCTCTCAACAAGAGACCCAGTACTTC; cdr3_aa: CASSQQETQYF
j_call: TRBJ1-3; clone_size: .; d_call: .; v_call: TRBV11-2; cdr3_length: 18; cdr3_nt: TGTGCCAGCAGACAACTCGTCGGTACGGTGGAGACTGGAAACACCATATATTTT; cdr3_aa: CASRQLVGTVETGNTIYF